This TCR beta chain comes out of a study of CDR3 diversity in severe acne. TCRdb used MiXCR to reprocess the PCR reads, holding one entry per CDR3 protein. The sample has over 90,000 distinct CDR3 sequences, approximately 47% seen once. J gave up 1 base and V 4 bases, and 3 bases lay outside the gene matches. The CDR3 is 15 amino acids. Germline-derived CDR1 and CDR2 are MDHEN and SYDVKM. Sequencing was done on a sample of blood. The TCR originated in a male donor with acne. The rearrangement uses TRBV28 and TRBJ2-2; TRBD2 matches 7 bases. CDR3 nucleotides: TGTGCCAGCAGTTATCCGGGGGGGAACACCGGGGAGCTGTTTTTT. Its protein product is CASSYPGGNTGELFF.